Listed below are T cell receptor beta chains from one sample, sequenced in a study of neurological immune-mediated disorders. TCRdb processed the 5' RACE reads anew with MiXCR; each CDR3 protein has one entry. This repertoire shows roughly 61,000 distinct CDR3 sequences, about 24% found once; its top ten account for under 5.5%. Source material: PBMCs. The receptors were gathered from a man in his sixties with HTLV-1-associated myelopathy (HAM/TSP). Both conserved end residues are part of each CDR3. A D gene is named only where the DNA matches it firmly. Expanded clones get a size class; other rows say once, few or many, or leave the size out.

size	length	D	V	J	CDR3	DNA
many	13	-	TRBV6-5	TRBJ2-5	CASSQRRGETQYF	TGTGCCAGCAGCCAAAGGAGGGGGGAGACCCAGTACTTC
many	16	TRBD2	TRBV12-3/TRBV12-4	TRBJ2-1	CATQRGLAGGGGEQFF	TGTGCCACCCAAAGGGGGCTAGCGGGGGGCGGCGGTGAGCAGTTCTTC
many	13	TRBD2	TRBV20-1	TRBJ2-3	CSARTSATDTQYF	TGCAGTGCTCGGACTAGCGCAACAGATACGCAGTATTTT
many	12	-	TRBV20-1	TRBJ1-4	CSAPGPYEKLFF	TGCAGTGCGCCGGGACCGTACGAAAAACTGTTTTTT
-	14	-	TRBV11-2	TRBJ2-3	CASSLDPFTDTQYF	TGTGCCAGCAGCTTAGATCCCTTCACAGATACGCAGTATTTT
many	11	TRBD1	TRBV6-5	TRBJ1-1	CASSYRGQAFF	TGTGCCAGCAGTTACAGGGGGCAAGCTTTCTTT
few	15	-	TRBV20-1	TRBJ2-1	CSATRAINTYNEQFF	TGCAGTGCTACCAGGGCCATTAACACCTACAATGAGCAGTTCTTC
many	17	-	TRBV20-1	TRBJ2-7	CSASKPVDPPGRSKQYF	TGCAGTGCTAGTAAGCCGGTCGACCCCCCGGGTCGTTCGAAGCAGTACTTC
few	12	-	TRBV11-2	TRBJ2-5	CASSWGAETQYF	TGTGCCAGCAGCTGGGGGGCCGAGACCCAGTACTTC
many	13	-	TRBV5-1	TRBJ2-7	CASSFSKGGEQYF	TGCGCCAGCAGCTTCTCTAAGGGGGGCGAGCAGTACTTC
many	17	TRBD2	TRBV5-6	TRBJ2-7	CASSYELAGGVAYEQYF	TGTGCCAGCAGCTACGAACTAGCGGGAGGGGTCGCCTACGAGCAGTACTTC
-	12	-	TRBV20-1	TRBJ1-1	CSASQVAGEAFF	TGCAGTGCTAGCCAGGTAGCAGGGGAAGCTTTCTTT
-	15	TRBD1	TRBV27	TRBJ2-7	CASSLGRGPGCEQYF	TGTGCCAGCAGCCTCGGAAGGGGGCCAGGGTGCGAGCAGTACTTC
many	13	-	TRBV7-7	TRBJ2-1	CASSQDYFDEQFF	TGTGCTAGCAGCCAGGACTATTTCGATGAGCAGTTCTTC
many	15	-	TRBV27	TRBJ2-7	CASSSSRVRAREQYF	TGTGCCAGCAGTTCCTCCCGGGTGCGGGCGCGCGAGCAGTACTTC
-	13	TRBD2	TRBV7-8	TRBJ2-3	CATVGRESDTQYF	TGTGCCACGGTCGGGAGGGAGTCTGATACGCAGTATTTT
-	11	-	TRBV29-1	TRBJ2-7	CSVSGMGEQYF	TGCAGCGTGAGTGGGATGGGCGAGCAGTACTTC
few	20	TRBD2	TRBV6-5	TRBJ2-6	CASSYSLGLAGGSGANVLTF	TGTGCCAGCAGTTACTCGCTAGGCCTAGCGGGAGGCTCTGGGGCCAACGTCCTGACTTTC